This T cell receptor (beta chain) was documented in a study of CD8+ T cells in alopecia areata. Study details: Those patients who were treated received oral tofacitinib, which was given at 5 to 10 mg twice daily for moderate-to-severe alopecia areata.

This clone was counted many times. After isolation, RNA underwent reverse transcription to generate cDNA as the sequencing template. Sequencing used immunoSEQ multiplex PCR; TCRdb keeps in-frame clones, though not all of them. The data hold about 200,000 clones, with about 53% observed a single time. Both peripheral blood and punch biopsies of lesional scalp skin were obtained from patients who had alopecia areata. Sorted out of PBMCs were CD4+ T cells and CD8+ T cells. Germline V gives CDR1 MNHEY, CDR2 SVGAGI. V was cut by 5 bases and J by 0 bases, with 10 bases left in between. The CDR3 spans 15 residues.

This chain links TRBV6-5 with TRBJ1-4; perhaps TRBD1 as D (5 bases). This receptor was identified in a human donor with alopecia areata. The specimen comprised CD4+ T cells sorted from blood, sampled at week 0. The CDR3 DNA sequence: TGTGCCAGCAGTCAGGGCCCTGCAACTAATGAAAAACTGTTTTTT. Amino acids: CASSQGPATNEKLFF.